This TCR beta chain was identified during a study of T cell responses to AZD1222 COVID-19 vaccine. As regards this clone: Its matching antigen is unknown.

Overall study findings and caveats: Repertoire sampling occurred only after the peak T cell response. CD4 TCRs associated with vaccination spanned spike, dominating at 160-218 and 743-854. Spike-specific TCRs gained breadth and depth after people received two AZD1222 doses. Unmutated variant regions are reportedly targeted by nearly half of spike-specific TCRs.

TCRdb's copy holds only in-frame clones and misses some; the assay was immunoSEQ multiplex PCR. The sample yields about 140,000 clones, roughly 88% seen once. The ends were cut back, 0 bases at V and 8 bases at J, with 5 bases in the middle. Germline V lookup: CDR1 LGHNA, CDR2 YSLEER. The CDR3 covers 13 residues. This clonotype was obtained from an adult in good health. This chain uses TRBV4-3 with TRBJ1-6; D call uncertain. Material: peripheral blood, obtained on day 0 of AZD1222 vaccination. CDR3 in amino acids: CASSQEDHSPLHF. CDR3 DNA sequence: TGCGCCAGCAGCCAAGAGGACCATTCACCCCTCCACTTT.